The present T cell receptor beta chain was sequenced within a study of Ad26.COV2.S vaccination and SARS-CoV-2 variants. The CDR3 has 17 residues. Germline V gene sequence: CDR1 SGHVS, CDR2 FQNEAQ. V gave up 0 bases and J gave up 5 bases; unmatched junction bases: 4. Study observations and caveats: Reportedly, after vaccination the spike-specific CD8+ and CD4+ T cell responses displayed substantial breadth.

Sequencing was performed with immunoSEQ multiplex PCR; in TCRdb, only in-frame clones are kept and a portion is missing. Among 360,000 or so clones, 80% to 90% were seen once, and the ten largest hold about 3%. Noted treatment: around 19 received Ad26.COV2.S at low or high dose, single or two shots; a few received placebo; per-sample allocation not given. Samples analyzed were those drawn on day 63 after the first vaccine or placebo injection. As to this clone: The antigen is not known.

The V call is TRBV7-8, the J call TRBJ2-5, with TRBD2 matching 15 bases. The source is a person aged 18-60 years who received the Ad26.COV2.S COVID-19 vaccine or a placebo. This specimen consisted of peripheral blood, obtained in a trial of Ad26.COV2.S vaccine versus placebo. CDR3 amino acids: CASSLAGLAGGRETQYF. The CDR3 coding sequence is TGTGCCAGCAGCTTAGCGGGACTAGCGGGGGGCAGGGAGACCCAGTACTTC.